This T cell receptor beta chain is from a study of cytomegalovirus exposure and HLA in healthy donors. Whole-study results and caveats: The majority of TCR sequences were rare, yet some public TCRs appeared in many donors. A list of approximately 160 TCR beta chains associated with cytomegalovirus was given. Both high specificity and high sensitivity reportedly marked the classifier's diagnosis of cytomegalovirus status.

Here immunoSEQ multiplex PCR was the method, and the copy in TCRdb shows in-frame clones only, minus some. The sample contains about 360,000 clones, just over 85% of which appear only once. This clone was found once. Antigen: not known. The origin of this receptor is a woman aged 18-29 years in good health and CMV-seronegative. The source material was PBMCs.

CDR3 amino acids: CASSLAGKFADTQYF. In DNA, the CDR3 is TGCGCCAGCAGCTTGGCCGGGAAATTCGCAGATACGCAGTATTTT. The gene calls are TRBV5-1 and TRBJ2-3, with D perhaps TRBD2 (5 bases). The V gene lost 0 bases and the J gene lost 4 bases, with 12 bases spanning the gap. There are 15 residues in the CDR3. CDR1 and CDR2 from the germline V gene are SGHRS and YFSETQ.